The 19 T cell receptor beta chains presented below share a single source sample, sequenced in a study of shared clonotypes between healthy human individuals. CD8 cells classed as naive were CD45RO-negative and positively selected for CCR7, excluding terminally differentiated effector memory CD45RA+ cells. The assay was immunoSEQ multiplex PCR, and TCRdb's table has in-frame clones only and misses some. The sample lists approximately 740,000 clones; 85% to 95% were seen once. The sequencing sample was made of naive CD8+ T cells sorted from blood. The receptors here all came from a man aged 30 to 39 in good health.

The V and J genes are TRBV7-9 and TRBJ2-2; D unresolved. The CDR3 loop spans 16 amino acids. Trimming removed 2 bases from V and 4 bases from J, with 14 bases in between. CDR1 is SEHNR, CDR2 FQNEAQ, per germline (reference sequence). This CDR3 is CASSLYGTASTGELFF. CDR3 sequence (DNA): TGTGCCAGCAGCTTATATGGTACCGCGAGCACCGGGGAGCTGTTTTTT.

The rearrangement links TRBV4-1 to TRBJ2-3, with 10 bases aligning to TRBD2. The CDR3 is made up of 18 amino acids. Germline V CDR1 and CDR2: MGHRA, YSYEKL. V dropped 2 bases and J dropped 3; count of bases not matched to a gene: 11. The CDR3: CASSQRLAGGSVTDTQYF. The DNA for the CDR3 is TGCGCCAGCAGCCAAAGATTAGCGGGAGGTTCGGTTACAGATACGCAGTATTTT.

The chain joins TRBV10-1 to TRBJ2-7; D is possibly TRBD1 (5 bases). V lost 0 bases to trimming and J lost 6 bases, with 15 bases between them. Per the germline V gene, CDR1 is WNHNN and CDR2 is SYGVQD (reference sequence). This CDR3 is built from 15 residues. This CDR3 reads CASSESQGSYGEQYF. In nucleotides, the CDR3 is TGCGCCAGCAGTGAGTCGCAGGGAAGCTACGGCGAGCAGTACTTC.

V is TRBV7-9 and J is TRBJ2-7, with no clear D. V was cut by 4 bases and J by 7 bases, with 11 bases left in between. The CDR3 extends over 12 amino acids. Germline CDR1 is SEHNR and CDR2 is FQNEAQ (reference sequence). The CDR3 DNA follows: TGTGCCAGCAGCTCTTACCCGTGGGAGCAGTACTTC. As protein: CASSSYPWEQYF. Full variable domain (missing parts from reference TRBV7-9 and TRBJ2-7): DTGVSQNPRHKITKRGQNVTFRCDPISEHNRLYWYRQTLGQGPEFLTYFQNEAQLEKSRLLSDRFSAERPKGSFSTLEIQRTEQGDSAMYLCASSSYPWEQYFGPGTRLTVT.

This clone was detected only once. CDR3 bases: TGTGCCAGCAGCTTGACTAGCGGGGGCTACGAGCAGTACTTC. It translates to CASSLTSGGYEQYF. The chain combines TRBV5-6 with TRBJ2-7; 11 nucleotides agree with TRBD2. This CDR3 spans 14 amino acids. The V gene end was trimmed by 1 base and the J gene end by 3 bases; junction bases not matched to a gene: 0. Germline CDR1 is SGHDT and CDR2 is YYEEEE.

This rearrangement joins TRBV5-1 to TRBJ2-2; D perhaps matches TRBD1 (6 bases). CDR3 length: 16 amino acids. Germline-derived CDR1 and CDR2 are SGHRS and YFSETQ. Trimming took off 4 bases at V and 1 base at J, with 14 bases between the two ends. The CDR3 loop reads CASSVGQGLNTGELFF. CDR3 in DNA: TGCGCCAGCAGCGTGGGACAAGGATTGAACACCGGGGAGCTGTTTTTT.

The V call is TRBV27, the J call TRBJ1-5; 7 nucleotides agree with TRBD1. Germline V gene lookup returns CDR1 MNHEY and CDR2 SMNVEV (reference sequence). This CDR3 is 15 amino acids long. V lost 2 bases and J lost 0; bases outside the gene matches: 1. CDR3 DNA: TGTGCCAGCAGTTTAGAGGGGGCTAGCAATCAGCCCCAGCATTTT. Protein: CASSLEGASNQPQHF.

The chain has TRBV28 and TRBJ1-2, with TRBD1 matching 7 bases. The ends lost 7 bases at V and 6 bases at J; junction bases unmatched: 8. Germline CDR1 reads MDHEN; CDR2 reads SYDVKM. CDR3 length equals 13 residues. CDR3 coding DNA: TGTGCCAGCAAGGGACAGACATCAGATGGCTACACCTTC. Protein sequence: CASKGQTSDGYTF.

In this sample, this clone turned up a few times. The chain couples TRBV7-9 to TRBJ2-7; weak D call: TRBD2 (6 bases). Germline assignment: CDR1 SEHNR and CDR2 FQNEAQ (reference sequence). The CDR3 runs 11 residues. The ends were cut back, 11 bases at V and 3 bases at J, with 11 bases in the middle. This CDR3 reads CAWDSIYEQYF. The CDR3 bases are TGTGCCTGGGACTCTATCTACGAGCAGTACTTC.

The V call is TRBV30, the J call TRBJ2-1; TRBD2 aligns across 8 bases. CDR1 is GTSNPN, CDR2 SVGIG, per germline (reference sequence). V lost 0 bases, J lost 2 bases, and 6 bases stayed unmatched. The CDR3 totals 16 residues. This CDR3 is CAWSVWVAGTYNEQFF. CDR3 nucleotide sequence: TGTGCCTGGAGTGTTTGGGTAGCGGGGACCTACAATGAGCAGTTCTTC.

The chain carries TRBV25-1 and TRBJ2-1; no clear D. The V gene lost 5 bases and the J gene lost 6 bases, with 14 bases spanning the gap. This CDR3 has 14 amino acids. Germline V gene lookup returns CDR1 MGHDK and CDR2 SYGVNS. The CDR3 region is CASSPSLKGNEQFF. The CDR3 DNA is TGTGCCAGCAGTCCCTCCCTCAAGGGCAATGAGCAGTTCTTC.

V usage is TRBV19 and J usage is TRBJ2-2; D might be TRBD2 (6 bases). The CDR3 spans 15 residues. Germline CDR1 and CDR2: LNHDA and SQIVND (reference sequence). The V end was cut by 7 bases, the J end by 7 bases, with 19 bases between. The CDR3 DNA reads TGTGCCAGTACTCCCCTCCCGGGAGTTATCGGGGAGCTGTTTTTT. It translates to CASTPLPGVIGELFF.

The chain couples TRBV27 to TRBJ2-1, with D possibly being TRBD1 (5 bases). CDR1 is MNHEY, CDR2 SMNVEV, per germline (reference sequence). V was cut by 3 bases and J by 4 bases, with 10 bases left in between. The CDR3 covers 14 residues. This chain's CDR3 is CASSFQGRYNEQFF. The CDR3 nucleotides are TGTGCCAGCAGTTTCCAGGGCCGGTACAATGAGCAGTTCTTC.

This chain joins TRBV2 and TRBJ2-1, with TRBD2 matching 15 bases. The CDR3 runs 15 residues. J lost 7 bases, V lost 10 bases, and 8 bases had no gene match. Germline values: CDR1 SNHLY, CDR2 FYNNEI. CDR3 nucleotide sequence: TGTGCCATTTGGACTAGCGGGAGGGTGGGTAATGAGCAGTTCTTC. Protein: CAIWTSGRVGNEQFF.

The chain employs TRBV28 and TRBJ2-1; 14 bases are shared with TRBD2. CDR1 is MDHEN, CDR2 SYDVKM, per germline. The CDR3 has 17 amino acids. After removal of 5 bases from V and 5 bases from J, the junction contained 8 bases not matched to a gene. The CDR3 region is CASSRGLAGVLDNEQFF. CDR3 nucleotide sequence: TGTGCCAGCAGTAGGGGACTAGCGGGAGTTCTCGACAATGAGCAGTTCTTC.

V and J are TRBV2 and TRBJ2-1, with 14 nucleotides matching TRBD2. In germline, CDR1 is SNHLY, CDR2 FYNNEI. The CDR3 consists of 16 residues. J gave up 8 bases and V 1 base, and 4 bases lay outside the gene matches. CDR3 protein: CASSEVGLAGVDEQFF. In DNA, the CDR3 is TGTGCCAGCAGTGAAGTGGGACTAGCGGGAGTCGATGAGCAGTTCTTC.

This sequence joins TRBV9 and TRBJ2-6, with D hard to call. V was cut by 3 bases and J by 4 bases, with 14 bases left in between. CDR3 length: 16 amino acids. Germline V gives CDR1 SGDLS, CDR2 YYNGEE. The CDR3 nucleotides read TGTGCCAGCAGCGCCCCTCGGTTCTCGGGGGCCAACGTCCTGACTTTC. The encoded protein is CASSAPRFSGANVLTF.

This clone was seen a single time. The chain links TRBV9 to TRBJ1-2; 9 bases align to TRBD1. The length of the CDR3 is 15 residues. The trim removed 3 bases at V and 7 bases at J, leaving 10 bases unmatched. Germline assignment: CDR1 SGDLS and CDR2 YYNGEE. As DNA, the CDR3 is TGTGCCAGCAGCGCCAAAACAGGGGGCAGGAGTGGCTACACCTTC. Protein product: CASSAKTGGRSGYTF.

The rearrangement joins TRBV25-1 to TRBJ2-1; 7 bases line up with TRBD1. V was clipped by 3 bases and J by 2 bases; unmatched bases: 7. Germline loops: CDR1 MGHDK, CDR2 SYGVNS. The CDR3 extends over 16 amino acids. This CDR3 reads CASSEDRKSPYNEQFF. CDR3 nucleotide sequence: TGTGCCAGCAGTGAGGACAGGAAGTCCCCCTACAATGAGCAGTTCTTC. The full variable domain, its missing parts supplied by reference TRBV25-1 and TRBJ2-1, is EADIYQTPRYLVIGTGKKITLECSQTMGHDKMYWYQQDPGMELHLIHYSYGVNSTEKGDLSSESTVSRIRTEHFPLTLESARPSHTSQYLCASSEDRKSPYNEQFFGPGTRLTVL.